The rows below give T cell receptor beta chains drawn from one sample of a study of regulatory T cells in long-lasting Graves disease. TCRdb ran MiXCR on the multiplex PCR reads and lists one entry per CDR3 protein. The sample comprises roughly 320,000 distinct CDR3 sequences, roughly a sixth of which are singletons, and 25% to 30% rests with the top ten. The data also belong to a second study, concerning T cells in Graves' hyperthyroidism and ophthalmopathy.

The source material was peripheral blood mononuclear cells (PBMCs), sampled at new diagnosis, from a patient treated with antithyroid drugs. The receptors shown here come from a man aged 35 to 55 with Graves disease. Both conserved end residues are part of each CDR3.

V	length	J	CDR3
TRBV28	18	TRBJ2-1	CASSSSGLFLTMYNEQFF
TRBV2	14	TRBJ2-1	CASSARDRYNEQFF
TRBV19	12	TRBJ2-3	CAGSHTGDTQYF
TRBV27	14	TRBJ1-5	CASSLLLGNQPQHF
TRBV12-3/TRBV12-4	13	TRBJ1-2	CASSSRQGHGYTF
TRBV27	14	TRBJ2-7	CASRGAGQMWEQYF
TRBV4-3	15	TRBJ1-5	CASSPPQYSNQPQHF
TRBV6-1	15	TRBJ1-1	CASSRGTGPSTEAFF
TRBV12-3/TRBV12-4	11	TRBJ1-5	CASSRGLPQHF
TRBV4-3	15	TRBJ2-7	CASSPRDRGDYEQYF
TRBV11-1	16	TRBJ1-1	CASSRPWPDPNTEAFF
TRBV6-2/TRBV6-3	16	TRBJ1-2	CASSYAPGTGNYGYTF
TRBV3-1	13	TRBJ1-6	CASSQGYNSPLHF
TRBV20-1	15	TRBJ1-6	CSARDSPTWNSPLHF
TRBV11-1	12	TRBJ2-7	CASSPRTSEQYF
TRBV12-3/TRBV12-4	13	.	CASSAGGQSGYTF
TRBV9	16	TRBJ2-2	CASSVAAGGLSGELFF
TRBV11-2	15	TRBJ2-3	CASRRLGLGIGTQYF
TRBV10-3	15	TRBJ2-2	CAIAAERGDTGELFF
TRBV18	15	TRBJ2-2	CASSPAASGTGELFF
TRBV7-8	16	TRBJ2-7	CASSLVPTGVLYEQYF
TRBV7-8	15	TRBJ1-1	CASSLRDRMNTEAFF
TRBV12-3/TRBV12-4	13	TRBJ2-7	CASSAHGGDEQYF
TRBV7-8	14	TRBJ2-4	CASSPRAGRVIRYF
TRBV2	14	TRBJ2-1	CASSTSGGARWQFF
TRBV20-1	15	TRBJ1-4	CSARDGTGSYEKLFF
TRBV7-2	13	TRBJ2-5	CASSRREVETQYF
TRBV28	13	TRBJ1-1	CASSLSETTEAFF
TRBV2	15	TRBJ1-5	CASSGDTMGGQPQHF
TRBV6-2/TRBV6-3	14	TRBJ2-7	CASKTDRGPYEQYF
TRBV7-3	16	TRBJ2-2	CASSFGPPSVTGELFF
TRBV20-1	13	TRBJ2-5	CSPRLAGEETQYF
TRBV5-8	15	TRBJ2-1	CASSFLVSSYNEQFF
TRBV20-1	13	TRBJ1-2	CSASPGQTYGYTF
TRBV2	12	TRBJ2-5	CASTRGQETQYF
TRBV30	12	TRBJ1-4	CAWNRGEEKLFF
TRBV7-2	17	TRBJ2-1	CASNPPTSGGAMGEQFF
TRBV2	13	TRBJ2-5	CASTGGGGETQYF
TRBV20-1	15	TRBJ2-7	CSARPGQPTSYEQYF
TRBV2	12	TRBJ1-2	CASSSALYGYTF
TRBV11-2	17	TRBJ1-2	CASSLGRGQGVDYGYTF
TRBV15	19	TRBJ2-1	CATSREHIGGVTSYNEQFF
TRBV30	14	TRBJ2-7	CAWRPKDRAYEQYF
TRBV15	14	TRBJ1-1	CATSRDRGHTEAFF
TRBV5-4	14	TRBJ1-6	CASRQGAVNSPLHF
TRBV7-7	16	TRBJ2-3	CASSSPQGLGTDTQYF
TRBV18	14	TRBJ2-5	CASSTTGGWETQYF
TRBV12-3/TRBV12-4	14	TRBJ1-1	CAILDPGQRSEAFF
TRBV20-1	12	TRBJ1-1	CSVTGPDTEAFF
TRBV12-3/TRBV12-4	14	TRBJ1-1	CASSLRLSNTEAFF
TRBV29-1	15	TRBJ2-7	CSVDLGPTNPYEQYF
TRBV5-4	16	TRBJ2-7	CASSLSGRGTKYEQYF
TRBV28	12	TRBJ1-4	CASKSGVEKLFF
TRBV11-3	14	TRBJ2-7	CASSWGTGSSEQYF
TRBV4-1	14	TRBJ2-5	CASSKGGVQETQYF
TRBV29-1	12	TRBJ1-1	CSGGLPNTEAFF
TRBV27	20	TRBJ2-3	CASSLSPLSGEPGSTDTQYF
TRBV3-1	14	TRBJ2-3	CASSQVGGRNTQYF